Listed below are T cell receptor beta chains from one sample, sequenced in a study of T cells in Graves' hyperthyroidism and ophthalmopathy. TCRdb re-called the multiplex PCR reads through MiXCR, storing one row per CDR3 protein. The sample holds about 290,000 distinct CDR3 sequences, 12% to 15% seen once. The sequenced sample consisted of blood. Source of these receptors: a woman aged 40 to 49 with Graves' hyperthyroidism. Each CDR3 is given with its conserved first and last residue. Each record gives: V gene, CDR3 length, D gene, J gene, clone size, CDR3 protein, CDR3 DNA. The D gene is left open where the match is weak. Clone size is stated in some rows and not others, as once, few, many or a class when expanded.

TRBV20-1	16	TRBD2	TRBJ2-3	-	CGAGSGTSGSGDTQYF	TGCGGTGCTGGCTCGGGGACTAGCGGGAGTGGAGATACGCAGTATTTT
TRBV11-3	22	TRBD2	TRBJ2-7	many	CASSPPPPRKGGLAGGWYEQYF	TGTGCCAGCAGCCCACCTCCGCCGCGGAAGGGGGGACTAGCGGGAGGTTGGTACGAGCAGTACTTC
TRBV28	14	-	TRBJ2-5	many	CASSLYAGDETQYF	TGTGCCAGCAGTTTATACGCAGGGGATGAGACCCAGTACTTC
TRBV2	13	-	TRBJ1-5	many	CATTGTDSLPQHF	TGTGCCACCACCGGGACCGACAGTCTCCCCCAGCATTTT
TRBV27	14	-	TRBJ2-3	few	CASRTGWSTDTQYF	TGTGCCAGCAGAACAGGGTGGAGCACAGATACGCAGTATTTT
TRBV20-1	13	-	TRBJ1-1	many	CSAPGTSDTEAFF	TGCAGTGCTCCCGGGACAAGCGACACTGAAGCTTTCTTT
TRBV19	16	-	TRBJ1-2	few	CASSIDSGRARGGYTF	TGTGCCAGTAGTATAGATTCCGGACGGGCACGGGGTGGCTACACCTTC
TRBV10-3	14	-	TRBJ2-1	-	CAISRDPNYNEQFF	TGTGCCATCAGTAGGGACCCTAACTACAATGAGCAGTTCTTC
TRBV7-2	16	-	TRBJ2-5	-	CASRLDWRILARTQYF	TGTGCCAGCAGGCTTGATTGGCGGATCCTGGCTAGGACCCAGTACTTC
TRBV6-2/TRBV6-3	15	TRBD1	TRBJ1-6	-	CASTGTGPNNSPLHF	TGTGCCAGCACCGGGACAGGGCCTAATAATTCACCCCTCCACTTT
TRBV19	16	-	TRBJ2-6	-	CASSPKMSSGANVLTF	TGTGCCAGTAGCCCCAAGATGTCCTCTGGGGCCAACGTCCTGACTTTC
TRBV7-9	14	-	TRBJ2-7	-	CASSFSGPSDEQYF	TGTGCCAGCAGCTTTTCTGGACCCTCGGACGAGCAGTACTTC
TRBV27	14	TRBD1	TRBJ1-5	many	CASSPGQNYQPQHF	TGTGCCAGCAGCCCGGGACAGAATTATCAGCCCCAGCATTTT
TRBV6-1	10	-	TRBJ2-3	-	CASTQDTQYF	TGTGCCAGCACACAAGATACGCAGTATTTT
TRBV19	18	-	TRBJ1-6	-	CASSSRPGGSSYNSPLHF	TGTGCCAGTAGTTCCCGGCCGGGCGGGAGCTCCTATAATTCACCCCTCCACTTT
TRBV20-1	15	TRBD1	TRBJ1-5	many	CSARDRDRGHQPQHF	TGCAGTGCTAGAGATCGAGACAGGGGGCATCAGCCCCAGCATTTT
TRBV24-1	15	-	TRBJ2-4	many	CATRGARGAKNIQYF	TGTGCCACCAGGGGTGCCCGGGGAGCCAAAAACATTCAGTACTTC
TRBV2	13	-	TRBJ1-6	many	CASGVAGNSPLHF	TGTGCCAGCGGGGTGGCGGGGAATTCACCCCTCCACTTT
TRBV7-8	14	-	TRBJ1-5	many	CASSPRFVYQPQHF	TGTGCCAGCAGCCCACGATTTGTTTATCAGCCCCAGCATTTT
TRBV7-8	14	-	TRBJ2-5	few	CASSLGWVRETQYF	TGTGCCAGCAGCTTAGGGTGGGTCCGGGAGACCCAGTACTTC
TRBV12-3/TRBV12-4	16	TRBD2	TRBJ2-1	many	CASRLTSGRIRNEQFF	TGTGCCAGCAGGTTGACTAGCGGGAGAATTAGGAATGAGCAGTTCTTC
TRBV29-1	13	-	TRBJ2-6	few	CSVGVSGANVLTF	TGCAGCGTTGGTGTCTCGGGGGCCAACGTCCTGACTTTC
TRBV11-3	15	-	TRBJ1-2	-	CASSPDDSLFYGYTF	TGTGCCAGCAGCCCCGATGACAGTTTATTCTATGGCTACACCTTC
TRBV19	15	-	TRBJ1-2	many	CASTPSRQSNYGYTF	TGTGCCAGTACCCCATCCCGTCAATCTAACTATGGCTACACCTTC
TRBV7-2	12	-	TRBJ2-1	few	CASSLELGEQFF	TGTGCCAGCAGCTTAGAGTTAGGAGAGCAGTTCTTC
TRBV2	15	-	TRBJ2-6	many	CASSATGTGANVLTF	TGTGCCAGCAGTGCCACAGGGACTGGGGCCAACGTCCTGACTTTC
TRBV7-2	15	TRBD2	TRBJ2-1	-	CASSPLSREVYEQFF	TGTGCCAGCAGCCCCCTGTCGCGGGAGGTCTATGAGCAGTTCTTC
TRBV28	15	TRBD1	TRBJ1-6	-	CASSSPGQGGSPLHF	TGTGCCAGCAGTTCCCCAGGACAGGGTGGTTCACCCCTCCACTTT
TRBV9	15	-	TRBJ2-1	-	CASSSTDSSYNEQFF	TGTGCCAGCAGCTCCACCGACAGCTCCTACAATGAGCAGTTCTTC
TRBV9	16	TRBD1	TRBJ1-4	many	CASSPGAGTGDEKLFF	TGTGCCAGCAGCCCAGGTGCCGGGACAGGGGATGAAAAACTGTTTTTT
TRBV30	14	-	TRBJ1-2	few	CAWSAGRDNYGYTF	TGTGCCTGGAGTGCCGGTAGGGATAACTATGGCTACACCTTC
TRBV6-2/TRBV6-3	14	-	TRBJ1-5	many	CASSYRPGGSDTHF	TGTGCCAGCAGTTACCGCCCCGGGGGGTCAGATACGCATTTT
TRBV11-3	17	TRBD2	TRBJ2-3	many	CASSKNVASGSADTQYF	TGTGCCAGCAGCAAAAACGTGGCTAGCGGGAGTGCGGATACGCAGTATTTT
TRBV6-2/TRBV6-3	15	TRBD2	TRBJ2-3	few	CASNLAGRSTDTQYF	TGTGCCAGCAATCTAGCGGGCCGGAGCACAGATACGCAGTATTTT
TRBV24-1	16	TRBD1	TRBJ2-5	many	CATSDPGQGAGETQYF	TGTGCCACCAGTGATCCGGGACAGGGGGCCGGAGAGACCCAGTACTTC
TRBV2	16	-	TRBJ2-1	-	CASSEADRGAFNEQFF	TGTGCCAGCAGTGAAGCTGATAGGGGGGCCTTCAATGAGCAGTTCTTC
TRBV19	14	-	TRBJ2-1	few	CASSIYRENNEQFF	TGTGCCAGTAGTATTTATCGAGAAAACAATGAGCAGTTCTTC
TRBV12-3/TRBV12-4	14	-	TRBJ1-1	many	CASSLGTWNTEAFF	TGTGCCAGCAGTCTTGGGACCTGGAACACTGAAGCTTTCTTT
TRBV7-9	16	TRBD1	TRBJ2-2	-	CASSLGDRVHTGELFF	TGTGCCAGCAGCTTAGGGGACAGGGTTCACACCGGGGAGCTGTTTTTT
TRBV6-1	14	TRBD1	TRBJ2-1	many	CASSEVLGQGYVFF	TGTGCCAGCAGTGAAGTTTTGGGACAGGGATATGTGTTCTTC
TRBV29-1	12	-	TRBJ1-3	-	CSVSEGGNTIYF	TGCAGCGTTTCTGAGGGAGGAAACACCATATATTTT
TRBV7-2	16	-	TRBJ2-5	many	CASSLYAGGRQETQYF	TGTGCCAGCAGCTTATATGCTGGCGGGCGGCAAGAGACCCAGTACTTC